Given below is one TCR beta chain in context. Antigen: not known. Deep-level assay runs were performed. Authors' analysis steps: Junction-only immunoSEQ sequences carried no quality scores, so filtering differed. The method was immunoSEQ multiplex PCR; TCRdb's version includes in-frame clones alone and lacks a portion of them. Clonal size and the V and J genes are those of that table, whereas D and trimming came from the DNA. The table lists 400,000 to 600,000 clones, about four fifths of them singletons. The data stem from a study of shared clonotypes between healthy human individuals. V lost 0 bases and J 3 bases, leaving 9 bases between the germline ends. The CDR3 runs 14 residues. CDR1 SGHRS and CDR2 YFSETQ come from the germline V gene. Overall study findings and caveats: Sampling covered blood only; tissue repertoires likely differ. Few donors restricted represented genetic and exposure-history diversity.

Material for sequencing was PBMCs. The sequence was obtained from a woman aged 40 to 49 in good health. Some clones in this sample may be carry-over from other donors' samples. V gene TRBV5-1 combines with J gene TRBJ2-5; tentative D call: TRBD2 (5 bases). The CDR3 loop reads CASSLVLAEETQYF. CDR3 coding DNA: TGCGCCAGCAGCTTGGTTCTAGCTGAAGAGACCCAGTACTTC.